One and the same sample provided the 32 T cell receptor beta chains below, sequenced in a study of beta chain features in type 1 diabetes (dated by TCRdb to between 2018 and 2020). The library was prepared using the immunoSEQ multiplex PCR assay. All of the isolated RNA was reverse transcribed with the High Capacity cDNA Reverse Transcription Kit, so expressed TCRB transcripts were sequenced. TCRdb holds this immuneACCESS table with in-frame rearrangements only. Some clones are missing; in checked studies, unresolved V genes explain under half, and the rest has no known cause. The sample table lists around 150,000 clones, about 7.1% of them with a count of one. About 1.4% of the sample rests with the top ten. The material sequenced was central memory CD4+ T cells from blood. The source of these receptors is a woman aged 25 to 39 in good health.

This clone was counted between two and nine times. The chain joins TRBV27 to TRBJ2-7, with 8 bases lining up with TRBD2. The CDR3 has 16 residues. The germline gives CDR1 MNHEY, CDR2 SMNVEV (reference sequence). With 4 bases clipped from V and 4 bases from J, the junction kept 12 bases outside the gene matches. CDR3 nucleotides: TGTGCCAGCAGTTCAGTCTGGACTAGCACTGAATACGAGCAGTACTTC. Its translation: CASSSVWTSTEYEQYF.

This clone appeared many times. The CDR3 DNA follows: TGTGCCAGCAGCCACGGGACAGCGAACACCGGGGAGCTGTTTTTT. Translated: CASSHGTANTGELFF. The chain links TRBV7-2 to TRBJ2-2; 7 nucleotides agree with TRBD1. The CDR3 consists of 15 residues. Looked up from germline, CDR1 is SGHTA and CDR2 is FQGNSA. V was clipped by 5 bases and J by 0 bases; unmatched bases: 3.

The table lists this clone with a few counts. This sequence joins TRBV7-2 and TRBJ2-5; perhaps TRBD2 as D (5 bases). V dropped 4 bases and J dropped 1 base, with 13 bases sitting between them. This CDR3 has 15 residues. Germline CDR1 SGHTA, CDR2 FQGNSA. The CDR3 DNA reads TGTGCCAGCAGCTCCCCTGCACTAGGCCAAGAGACCCAGTACTTC. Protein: CASSSPALGQETQYF.

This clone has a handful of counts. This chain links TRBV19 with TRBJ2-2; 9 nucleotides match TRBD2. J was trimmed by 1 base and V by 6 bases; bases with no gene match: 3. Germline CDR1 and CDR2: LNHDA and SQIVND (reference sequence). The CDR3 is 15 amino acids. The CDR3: CASRGLAQNTGELFF. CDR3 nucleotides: TGTGCCAGTAGGGGACTAGCACAGAACACCGGGGAGCTGTTTTTT.

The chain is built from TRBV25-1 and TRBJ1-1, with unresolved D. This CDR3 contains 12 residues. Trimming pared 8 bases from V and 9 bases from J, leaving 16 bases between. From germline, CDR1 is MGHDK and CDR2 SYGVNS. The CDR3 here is CASLNSLEKAFF. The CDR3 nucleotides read TGTGCCAGCCTAAATTCGCTTGAAAAAGCTTTCTTT.

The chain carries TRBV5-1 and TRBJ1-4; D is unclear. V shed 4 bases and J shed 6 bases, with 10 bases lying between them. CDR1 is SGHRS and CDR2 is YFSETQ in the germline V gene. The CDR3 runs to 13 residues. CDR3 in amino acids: CASSLGRDEKLFF. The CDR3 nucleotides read TGCGCCAGCAGCCTAGGGAGGGATGAAAAACTGTTTTTT. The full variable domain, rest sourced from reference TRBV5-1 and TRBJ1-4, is KAGVTQTPRYLIKTRGQQVTLSCSPISGHRSVSWYQQTPGQGLQFLFEYFSETQRNKGNFPGRFSGRQFSNSRSEMNVSTLELGDSALYLCASSLGRDEKLFFGSGTQLSVL.

CDR3 residues: CASSAGQSLSGNTIYF. The CDR3 DNA reads TGTGCCAGCTCAGCGGGACAGTCCCTCTCTGGAAACACCATATATTTT. The chain uses TRBV18 and TRBJ1-3; 7 nucleotides match TRBD1. The germline V gene encodes CDR1 KGHSH and CDR2 LQKENI. The junction had 7 bases not matched to a gene; V was cut back by 5 bases and J by 0 bases. The CDR3 runs to 16 residues.

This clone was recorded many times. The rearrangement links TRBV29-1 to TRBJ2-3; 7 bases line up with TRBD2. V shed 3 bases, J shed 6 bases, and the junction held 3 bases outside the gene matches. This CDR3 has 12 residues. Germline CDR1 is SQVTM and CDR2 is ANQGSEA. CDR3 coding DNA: TGCAGCGTTGACCTAGCGGCGGATACGCAGTATTTT. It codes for CSVDLAADTQYF.

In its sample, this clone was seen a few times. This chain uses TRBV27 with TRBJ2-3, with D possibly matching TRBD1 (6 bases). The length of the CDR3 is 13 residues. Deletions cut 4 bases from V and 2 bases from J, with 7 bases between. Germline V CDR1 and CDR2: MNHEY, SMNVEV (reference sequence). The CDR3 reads CASSWTDTDTQYF. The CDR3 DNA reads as TGTGCCAGCAGTTGGACAGACACAGATACGCAGTATTTT.

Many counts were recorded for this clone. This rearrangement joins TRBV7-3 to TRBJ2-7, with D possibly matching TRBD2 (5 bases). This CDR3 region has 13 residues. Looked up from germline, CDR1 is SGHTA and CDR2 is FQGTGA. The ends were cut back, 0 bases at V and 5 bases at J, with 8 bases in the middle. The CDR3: CASSLTGSHEQYF. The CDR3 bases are TGTGCCAGCAGCTTAACAGGGAGTCACGAGCAGTACTTC. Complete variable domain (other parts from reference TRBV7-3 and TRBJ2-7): GAGVSQTPSNKVTEKGKYVELRCDPISGHTALYWYRQSLGQGPEFLIYFQGTGAADDSGLPNDRFFAVRPEGSVSTLKIQRTERGDSAVYLCASSLTGSHEQYFGPGTRLTVT.

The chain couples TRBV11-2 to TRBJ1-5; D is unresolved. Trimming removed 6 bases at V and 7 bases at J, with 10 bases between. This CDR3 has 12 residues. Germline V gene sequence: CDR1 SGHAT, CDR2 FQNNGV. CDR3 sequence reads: CASSHERQPQHF. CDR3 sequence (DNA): TGTGCCAGCAGTCATGAGAGGCAGCCCCAGCATTTT.

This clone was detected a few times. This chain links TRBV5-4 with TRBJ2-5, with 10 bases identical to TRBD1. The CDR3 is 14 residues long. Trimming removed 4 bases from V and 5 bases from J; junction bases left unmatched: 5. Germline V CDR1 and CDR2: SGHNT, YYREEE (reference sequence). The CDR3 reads CASSPGTGVETQYF. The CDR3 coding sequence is TGTGCCAGCAGCCCCGGGACAGGGGTTGAGACCCAGTACTTC.

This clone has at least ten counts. DNA for the CDR3: TGTGCCAGCAGCAAGGAGAGCGGCAGAACGCAGTATTTT. Residues: CASSKESGRTQYF. The rearrangement uses TRBV21-1 and TRBJ2-3; the tabulated D call, TRBD2, remains unverified against the DNA. TRBV21-1 is tagged as a pseudogene. The CDR3 consists of 13 residues.

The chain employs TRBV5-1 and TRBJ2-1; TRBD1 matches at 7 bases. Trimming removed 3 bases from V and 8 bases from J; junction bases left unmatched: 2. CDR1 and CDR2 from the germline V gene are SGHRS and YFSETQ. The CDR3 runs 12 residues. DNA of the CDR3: TGCGCCAGCAGCTCGACAGGGTATGAGCAGTTCTTC. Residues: CASSSTGYEQFF.

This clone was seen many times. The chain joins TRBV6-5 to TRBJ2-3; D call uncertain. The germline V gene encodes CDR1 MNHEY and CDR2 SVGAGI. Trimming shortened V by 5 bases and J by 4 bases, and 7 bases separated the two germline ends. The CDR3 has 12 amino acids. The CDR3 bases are TGTGCCAGCAGTAGCCCTTCAGATACGCAGTATTTT. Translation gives CASSSPSDTQYF.

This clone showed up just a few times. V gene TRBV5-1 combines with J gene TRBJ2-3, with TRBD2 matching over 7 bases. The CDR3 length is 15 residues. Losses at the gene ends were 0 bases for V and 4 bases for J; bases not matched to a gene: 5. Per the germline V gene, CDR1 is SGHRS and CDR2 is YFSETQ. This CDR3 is CASSLDPGGSDTQYF. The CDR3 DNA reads TGCGCCAGCAGCTTGGATCCGGGAGGATCAGATACGCAGTATTTT.

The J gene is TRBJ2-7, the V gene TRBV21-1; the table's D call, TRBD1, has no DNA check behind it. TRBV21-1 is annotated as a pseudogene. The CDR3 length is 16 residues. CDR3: CASSKEVGTESYEQYF. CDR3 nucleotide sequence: TGTGCCAGCAGCAAAGAAGTGGGGACAGAATCCTACGAGCAGTACTTC.

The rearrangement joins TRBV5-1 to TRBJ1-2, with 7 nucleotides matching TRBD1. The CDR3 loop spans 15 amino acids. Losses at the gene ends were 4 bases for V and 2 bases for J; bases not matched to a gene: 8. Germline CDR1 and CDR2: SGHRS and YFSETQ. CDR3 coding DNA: TGCGCCAGCAGCCCGGGACAGCTCCTCAACTATGGCTACACCTTC. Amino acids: CASSPGQLLNYGYTF.

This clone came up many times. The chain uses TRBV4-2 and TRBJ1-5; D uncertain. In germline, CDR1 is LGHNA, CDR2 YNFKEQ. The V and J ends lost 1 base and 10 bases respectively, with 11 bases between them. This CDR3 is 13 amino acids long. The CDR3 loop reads CASSQGLVVPQHF. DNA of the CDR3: TGTGCCAGCAGCCAAGGTTTAGTGGTTCCCCAGCATTTT.

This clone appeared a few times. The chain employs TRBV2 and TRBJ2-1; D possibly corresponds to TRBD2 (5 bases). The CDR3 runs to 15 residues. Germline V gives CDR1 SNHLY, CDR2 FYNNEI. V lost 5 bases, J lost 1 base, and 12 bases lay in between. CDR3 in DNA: TGTGCCAGCAGTAATGGACTGTTGTCCTACAATGAGCAGTTCTTC. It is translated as CASSNGLLSYNEQFF.

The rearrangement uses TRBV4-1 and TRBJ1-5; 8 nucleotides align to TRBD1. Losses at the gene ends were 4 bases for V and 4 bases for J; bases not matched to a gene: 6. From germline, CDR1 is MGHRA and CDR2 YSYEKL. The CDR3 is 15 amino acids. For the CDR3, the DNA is TGCGCCAGCAGCCGAAGCGGGACAGGAAATCAGCCCCAGCATTTT. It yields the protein CASSRSGTGNQPQHF.

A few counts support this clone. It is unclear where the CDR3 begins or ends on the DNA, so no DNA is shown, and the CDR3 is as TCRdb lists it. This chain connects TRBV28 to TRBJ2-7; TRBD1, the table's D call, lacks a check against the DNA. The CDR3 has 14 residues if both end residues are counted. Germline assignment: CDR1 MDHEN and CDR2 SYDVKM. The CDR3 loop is CASSFFGQGKEQYF.

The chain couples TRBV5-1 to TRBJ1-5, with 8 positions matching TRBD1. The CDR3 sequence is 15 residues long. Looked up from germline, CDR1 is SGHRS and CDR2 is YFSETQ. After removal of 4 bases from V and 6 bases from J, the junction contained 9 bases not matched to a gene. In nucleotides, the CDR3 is TGCGCCAGCAGCCCAGACAGGGGAGATGGTCAGCCCCAGCATTTT. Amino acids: CASSPDRGDGQPQHF. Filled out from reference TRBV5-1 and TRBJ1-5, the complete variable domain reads KAGVTQTPRYLIKTRGQQVTLSCSPISGHRSVSWYQQTPGQGLQFLFEYFSETQRNKGNFPGRFSGRQFSNSRSEMNVSTLELGDSALYLCASSPDRGDGQPQHFGDGTRLSIL.

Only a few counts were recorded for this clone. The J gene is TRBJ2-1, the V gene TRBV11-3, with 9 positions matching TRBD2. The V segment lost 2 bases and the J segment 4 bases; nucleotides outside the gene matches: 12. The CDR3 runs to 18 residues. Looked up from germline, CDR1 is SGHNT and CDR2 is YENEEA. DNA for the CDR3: TGTGCCAGCAGCTTAAATTGGGATAGCGGGAGTGGTTACAATGAGCAGTTCTTC. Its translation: CASSLNWDSGSGYNEQFF.

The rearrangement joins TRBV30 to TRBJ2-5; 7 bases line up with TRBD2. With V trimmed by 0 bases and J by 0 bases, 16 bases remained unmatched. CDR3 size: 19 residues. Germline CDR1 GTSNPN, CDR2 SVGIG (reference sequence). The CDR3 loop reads CAWSVPMLRGGSNQETQYF. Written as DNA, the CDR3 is TGTGCCTGGAGTGTACCTATGCTTCGAGGCGGGAGTAACCAAGAGACCCAGTACTTC.

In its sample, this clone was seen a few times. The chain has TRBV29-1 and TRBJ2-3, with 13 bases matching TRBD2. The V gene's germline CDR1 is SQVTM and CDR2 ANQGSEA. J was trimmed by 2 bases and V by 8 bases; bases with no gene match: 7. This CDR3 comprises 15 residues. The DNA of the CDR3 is TGCAGCACCCCCGGGACTAGCGGGGCCACAGATACGCAGTATTTT. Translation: CSTPGTSGATDTQYF.

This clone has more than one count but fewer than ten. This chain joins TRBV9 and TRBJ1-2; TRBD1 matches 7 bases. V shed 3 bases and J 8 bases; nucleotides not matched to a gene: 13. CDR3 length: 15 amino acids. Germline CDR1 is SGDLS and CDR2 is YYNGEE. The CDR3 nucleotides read TGTGCCAGCAGCGCTTATAACAGGGGAAATGGCGGCTACACCTTC. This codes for CASSAYNRGNGGYTF.

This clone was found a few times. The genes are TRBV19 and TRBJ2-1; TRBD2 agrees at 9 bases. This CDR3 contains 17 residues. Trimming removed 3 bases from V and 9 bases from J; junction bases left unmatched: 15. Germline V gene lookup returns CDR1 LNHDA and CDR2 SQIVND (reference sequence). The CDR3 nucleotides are TGTGCCAGTAGTATCGGGGCTAGCGGGAATCTAAGGGGTGAGCAGTTCTTC. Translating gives CASSIGASGNLRGEQFF.

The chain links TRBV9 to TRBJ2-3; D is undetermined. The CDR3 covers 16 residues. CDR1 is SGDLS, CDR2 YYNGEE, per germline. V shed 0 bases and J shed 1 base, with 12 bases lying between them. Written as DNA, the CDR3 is TGTGCCAGCAGCGTAGGCCTGGCAGAGGGCACAGATACGCAGTATTTT. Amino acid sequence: CASSVGLAEGTDTQYF.

DNA of the CDR3: TGTGCCAGCAGCTTGAGGGAGGGTGGCACTGAAGCTTTCTTT. As protein: CASSLREGGTEAFF. The chain couples TRBV11-2 to TRBJ1-1; unclear D gene. CDR1 is SGHAT, CDR2 FQNNGV, per germline. The CDR3 runs to 14 residues. Trimming pared 3 bases from V and 4 bases from J, leaving 12 bases between.

The CDR3 DNA sequence: TGTGCCAGCACCTCACAGGGCAATCAGCCCCAGCATTTT. It codes for CASTSQGNQPQHF. The J gene is TRBJ1-5, the V gene TRBV7-2, with a possible D match to TRBD1 (5 bases). Between the trimmed V and J ends, which lost 7 bases and 2 bases, there was a span of 9 bases. This CDR3 has 13 residues. Germline CDR1 is SGHTA and CDR2 is FQGNSA.

The CDR3 DNA reads as TGTGCCAGCAGCGCCCGGACAGGGCTGGAGACCCAGTACTTC. Translated, it gives CASSARTGLETQYF. This chain uses TRBV9 with TRBJ2-5, with TRBD1 matching over 8 bases. J lost 5 bases, V lost 3 bases, and 6 bases had no gene match. In germline, CDR1 is SGDLS, CDR2 YYNGEE. CDR3 length: 14 amino acids.